The 2 T cell receptor beta chains in this list originate from one sample, sequenced in a study of shared clonotypes between healthy human individuals. Sequencing used immunoSEQ multiplex PCR; TCRdb keeps in-frame clones, though not all of them. The sample carries about 1.5 million clones, roughly 97% recorded once. The sample was naive CD4+ T cells sorted from blood. Subset: CD45RA+ positively selected. The receptors stem from a man aged 25-45 years in good health.

CDR3 region: CASPPSGLSSYEQYF. CDR3 sequence (DNA): TGTGCCAGCCCCCCTAGCGGGCTAAGCTCCTACGAGCAGTACTTC. The V and J genes are TRBV28 and TRBJ2-7; 8 nucleotides agree with TRBD2. The V segment lost 8 bases and the J segment 0 bases; nucleotides outside the gene matches: 9. The CDR3 consists of 15 residues. Germline V gives CDR1 MDHEN, CDR2 SYDVKM.

The chain uses TRBV27 and TRBJ1-3; D call uncertain. This CDR3 has 16 residues. V shed 3 bases and J shed 0 bases, with 12 bases lying between them. The V gene's germline CDR1 is MNHEY and CDR2 SMNVEV (reference sequence). CDR3 sequence (DNA): TGTGCCAGCAGTTTCAACCGACCCGGCTCTGGAAACACCATATATTTT. Protein product: CASSFNRPGSGNTIYF.